These 17 T cell receptor beta chains originate from one sample sequenced in a study of beta chain features in type 1 diabetes. Overall study results and limits: When Type 1 diabetes patients were examined, their TCRB CDR3s proved moderately but significantly shorter in all four CD4+ subsets.

Which antigens these TCRs recognize remains unknown. The authors reverse transcribed all of the isolated RNA, so sequencing captured expressed TCRB transcripts. Only in-frame clones appear in the TCRdb table, and some are missing; sequencing was by immunoSEQ multiplex PCR. The sample lists 280,000 or so clones, 15% occurring once. The specimen was naive CD4+ T cells from blood. The receptor source for this set is a man in his late teens or twenties with type 1 diabetes.

This sequence joins TRBV28 and TRBJ1-1; 7 bases agree with TRBD1. Germline loops: CDR1 MDHEN, CDR2 SYDVKM. CDR3 length equals 12 residues. The ends lost 9 bases at V and 2 bases at J; junction bases unmatched: 3. The chain's CDR3 is CASQGGNTEAFF. The CDR3 coding sequence is TGTGCCAGTCAAGGGGGCAACACTGAAGCTTTCTTT.

This clone has just a few counts. The chain recombines TRBV10-3 with TRBJ2-2; 7 positions match TRBD2. The CDR3 extends over 15 amino acids. V was pared by 6 bases and J by 1 base, with 5 bases of the junction left unmatched. Germline CDR1 and CDR2: ENHRY and SYGVKD. CDR3 DNA sequence: TGTGCCATCAGGTCACGGGGGGTGAACACCGGGGAGCTGTTTTTT. This sequence encodes CAIRSRGVNTGELFF.

In this sample, this clone turned up once. The chain has TRBV5-1 and TRBJ2-1; 9 bases map to TRBD1. V shed 3 bases and J 0 bases; nucleotides not matched to a gene: 4. Per the germline V gene, CDR1 is SGHRS and CDR2 is YFSETQ. There are 16 residues in the CDR3. The CDR3 nucleotides read TGCGCCAGCAGCTCGGGGACAGGGAGCTCCTACAATGAGCAGTTCTTC. Protein: CASSSGTGSSYNEQFF.

This clone was counted only a few times. The chain uses TRBV30 and TRBJ2-7; D might be TRBD1 (6 bases). V lost 1 base to trimming and J lost 6 bases, with 13 bases between them. Germline CDR1 is GTSNPN and CDR2 is SVGIG (reference sequence). The length of the CDR3 is 13 residues. CDR3 protein: CAWSDRELAEQYF. In nucleotides, the CDR3 is TGTGCCTGGAGTGACAGGGAACTGGCCGAGCAGTACTTC.

This clone was found a few times. The chain carries TRBV28 and TRBJ2-3; D possibly corresponds to TRBD2 (6 bases). The CDR3 extends over 15 amino acids. Germline values: CDR1 MDHEN, CDR2 SYDVKM. The V and J ends lost 6 bases and 6 bases respectively, with 19 bases between them. The CDR3 here is CASSQQRESPDTQYF. In DNA form, the CDR3 reads TGTGCCAGCAGCCAGCAACGGGAGTCCCCGGATACGCAGTATTTT.

The chain uses TRBV11-2 and TRBJ2-2; a weak D match, TRBD2 (6 bases). Trimming pared 6 bases from V and 5 bases from J, leaving 13 bases between. The CDR3 sequence is 14 residues long. Germline CDR1 is SGHAT and CDR2 is FQNNGV. CDR3 sequence reads: CASRTPRGTGELFF. The CDR3 nucleotides are TGTGCCAGCAGGACCCCGCGGGGAACCGGGGAGCTGTTTTTT.

This clone was recorded a few times. The chain uses TRBV6-5 and TRBJ2-1, with 9 bases matching TRBD2. Losses at the gene ends were 2 bases for V and 8 bases for J; bases not matched to a gene: 10. Germline-derived CDR1 and CDR2 are MNHEY and SVGAGI. The CDR3 sequence is 16 residues long. Here the CDR3 DNA reads TGTGCCAGCAGTTACACCACCGGGACTAGCACGGATGAGCAGTTCTTC. As protein: CASSYTTGTSTDEQFF.

This clone was seen only a few times. The chain carries TRBV9 and TRBJ1-5; D is uncertain. Germline V gene sequence: CDR1 SGDLS, CDR2 YYNGEE. The CDR3 has 15 amino acids. Trimming stripped 0 bases from V and 5 bases from J, with 12 bases between. The CDR3, as DNA: TGTGCCAGCAGCGTAGACAGCTCGATGTATCAGCCCCAGCATTTT. Translating gives CASSVDSSMYQPQHF.

This clone was recorded a few times. The gene calls are TRBV2 and TRBJ2-7; the match to TRBD1 covers 9 bases. The V and J ends lost 0 bases and 2 bases, in that order; junction bases with no gene match: 8. Germline V gene sequence: CDR1 SNHLY, CDR2 FYNNEI. The CDR3 extends over 17 amino acids. This CDR3 is CASSEAAPGTGPYEQYF. The CDR3 bases are TGTGCCAGCAGTGAAGCTGCCCCCGGGACAGGGCCCTACGAGCAGTACTTC.

The chain employs TRBV4-1 and TRBJ2-1, with D maybe TRBD2 (5 bases). The CDR3 consists of 16 residues. Between the trimmed V and J ends, which lost 1 base and 0 bases, there was a span of 10 bases. Germline V CDR1 and CDR2: MGHRA, YSYEKL. CDR3 DNA: TGCGCCAGCAGCCAAGCCGGACTCAGCTCCTACAATGAGCAGTTCTTC. Translating gives CASSQAGLSSYNEQFF.

The genes are TRBV6-1 and TRBJ1-1; D gene ambiguous. V was cut by 3 bases and J by 7 bases, with 9 bases left in between. CDR1 and CDR2 from the germline V gene are MNHNS and SASEGT. The CDR3 is 12 amino acids. The CDR3: CASSERGYEAFF. The CDR3 DNA reads as TGTGCCAGCAGTGAGCGGGGATATGAAGCTTTCTTT.

This clone was observed a handful of times. This chain joins TRBV29-1 and TRBJ2-1, with D possibly being TRBD1 (7 bases). Germline CDR1 and CDR2: SQVTM and ANQGSEA. V was trimmed by 4 bases and J by 2 bases, leaving 9 bases between them. This CDR3 is 13 amino acids long. CDR3 nucleotides: TGCAGCGTTGTCAGGGGGGCCTACAATGAGCAGTTCTTC. Its translation: CSVVRGAYNEQFF.

This rearrangement joins TRBV7-2 to TRBJ2-5; 9 nucleotides align to TRBD2. Germline CDR1 reads SGHTA; CDR2 reads FQGNSA. The CDR3 spans 17 residues. With 5 bases clipped from V and 5 bases from J, the junction kept 15 bases outside the gene matches. CDR3 DNA sequence: TGTGCCAGCAGCCCGAGGAGGGCGGGGGGGCCGGAGGAGACCCAGTACTTC. Its protein product is CASSPRRAGGPEETQYF.

This clone occurred a few times. The chain links TRBV29-1 to TRBJ2-7; 13 nucleotides line up with TRBD2. There are 13 residues in the CDR3. Trimming took 6 bases from V and 5 from J; bases not matched to a gene: 4. CDR1 is SQVTM, CDR2 ANQGSEA, per germline. CDR3 sequence (DNA): TGCAGCGTCGCGGGACTAGCGGGAAACGAGCAGTACTTC. The encoded protein is CSVAGLAGNEQYF.

As for this clone: Other DNA sequences within the sample encode an identical CDR3. V is TRBV2 and J is TRBJ2-6; TRBD2 is a possible D gene (6 bases). Trimming shortened V by 1 base and J by 2 bases, and 9 bases separated the two germline ends. The CDR3 contains 16 residues. Germline CDR1 and CDR2: SNHLY and FYNNEI. The CDR3 region has the DNA TGTGCCAGCAGTGAAGGGCGGGGCGCTGGGGCCAACGTCCTGACTTTC. Its protein product is CASSEGRGAGANVLTF.

This clone was counted between two and nine times. DNA for the CDR3: TGTGCCAGCAGCTTAGGCACCGGGGGACCTGTTGACGAGCAGTACTTC. Its translation is CASSLGTGGPVDEQYF. V gene TRBV7-2 combines with J gene TRBJ2-7, with D tentatively TRBD2 (6 bases). Trimming pared 1 base from V and 5 bases from J, leaving 18 bases between. Germline V lookup: CDR1 SGHTA, CDR2 FQGNSA. This CDR3 is 16 amino acids long.

This clone turned up a few times. The rearrangement joins TRBV9 to TRBJ1-2, with D perhaps TRBD1 (5 bases). The germline gives CDR1 SGDLS, CDR2 YYNGEE. This CDR3 is built from 13 residues. Trimming pared 4 bases from V and 7 bases from J, leaving 14 bases between. DNA for the CDR3: TGTGCCAGCAGCCGCGGGGGGGACGGTGGCTACACCTTC. Encoded protein: CASSRGGDGGYTF.